The entry below gives a single T cell receptor beta chain sequence along with its context. V lost 0 bases, J lost 1 base, and 9 bases lay in between. This CDR3 spans 16 amino acids. Germline CDR1 and CDR2: ENHRY and SYGVKD. Per the original methods: Using reference gene primer amplification, nucleated cell counts were estimated. Method: immunoSEQ multiplex PCR; TCRdb's copy keeps in-frame clones and lacks some. The V and J calls and the clone size are those of that table, but D and trimming were determined from the DNA. Of under 100,000 clones in the sample, 87% were seen once. The data originate from a study of blood T cell repertoires in COVID-19. For the study at large: Whether acute or convalescent, the COVID-19 samples came from the United States, Italy and Spain. The analysed material was cDNA or gDNA that came from T cells, B-cell-depleted T cells, or PBMCs.

The TCR originated in a man aged 30 to 45 with acute or convalescent COVID-19. The material sequenced was peripheral blood. The chain employs TRBV10-3 and TRBJ2-2; D is unclear. The CDR3 region has the DNA TGTGCCATCAGTGAGTCGTATAATTTGAACACCGGGGAGCTGTTTTTT. This encodes CAISESYNLNTGELFF.